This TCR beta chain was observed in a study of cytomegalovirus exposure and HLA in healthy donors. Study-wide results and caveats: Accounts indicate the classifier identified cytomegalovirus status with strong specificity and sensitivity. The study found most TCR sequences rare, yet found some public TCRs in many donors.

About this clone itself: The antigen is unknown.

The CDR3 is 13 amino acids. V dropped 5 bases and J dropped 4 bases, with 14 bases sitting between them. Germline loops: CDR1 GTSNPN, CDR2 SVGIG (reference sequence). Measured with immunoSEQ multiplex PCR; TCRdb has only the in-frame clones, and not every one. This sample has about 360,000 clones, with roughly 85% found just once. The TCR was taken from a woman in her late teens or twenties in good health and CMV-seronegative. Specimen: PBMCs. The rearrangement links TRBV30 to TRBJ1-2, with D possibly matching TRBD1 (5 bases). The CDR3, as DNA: TGTGCCTGGTCGTGGGGCGGGACCTATGGCTACACCTTC. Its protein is CAWSWGGTYGYTF.